These 2 T cell receptor beta chains came from one sample sequenced in a study of blood T cell repertoires in COVID-19. Here immunoSEQ multiplex PCR was the method, and the copy in TCRdb shows in-frame clones only, minus some. The table lists 70,000 to 95,000 clones, roughly 84% of them singletons. The sequencing input was peripheral blood. The receptors stem from a woman aged 50 to 65 with acute or convalescent COVID-19.

The J gene is TRBJ1-5, the V gene TRBV6-5, with D tentatively TRBD1 (5 bases). V lost 6 bases and J lost 3, with 15 bases in between. Germline CDR1 and CDR2: MNHEY and SVGAGI. This CDR3 is 15 amino acids long. CDR3 loop: CASSYPGGANQPQHF. The DNA of the CDR3 is TGTGCCAGCAGCTACCCCGGGGGTGCCAATCAGCCCCAGCATTTT.

The rearrangement links TRBV19 to TRBJ2-3, with D perhaps matching TRBD2 (5 bases). The CDR3 is 14 residues long. Germline V CDR1 and CDR2: LNHDA, SQIVND (reference sequence). V lost 3 bases to trimming and J lost 3 bases, with 10 bases between them. DNA for the CDR3: TGTGCCAGTAGTATTCTAGCCGGGACAGATACGCAGTATTTT. Amino acids: CASSILAGTDTQYF.